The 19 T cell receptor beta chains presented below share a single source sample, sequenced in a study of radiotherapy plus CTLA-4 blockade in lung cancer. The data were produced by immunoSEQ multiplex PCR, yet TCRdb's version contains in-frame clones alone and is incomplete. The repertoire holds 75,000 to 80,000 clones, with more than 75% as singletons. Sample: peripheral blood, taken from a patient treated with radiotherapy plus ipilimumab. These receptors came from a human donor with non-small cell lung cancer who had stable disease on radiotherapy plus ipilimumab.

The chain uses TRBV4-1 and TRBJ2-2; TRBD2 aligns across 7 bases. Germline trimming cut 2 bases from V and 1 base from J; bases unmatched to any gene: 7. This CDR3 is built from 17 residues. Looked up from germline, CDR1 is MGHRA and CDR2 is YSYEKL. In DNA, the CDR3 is TGCGCCAGCAGCCAACGGGAGGCAGGGAGGAACACCGGGGAGCTGTTTTTT. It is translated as CASSQREAGRNTGELFF.

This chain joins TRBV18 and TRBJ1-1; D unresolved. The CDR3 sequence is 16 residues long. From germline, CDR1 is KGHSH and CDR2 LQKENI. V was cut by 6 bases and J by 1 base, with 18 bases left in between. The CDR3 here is CASSQLGVRGNTEAFF. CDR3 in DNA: TGTGCCAGCTCCCAACTCGGGGTTCGGGGGAACACTGAAGCTTTCTTT.

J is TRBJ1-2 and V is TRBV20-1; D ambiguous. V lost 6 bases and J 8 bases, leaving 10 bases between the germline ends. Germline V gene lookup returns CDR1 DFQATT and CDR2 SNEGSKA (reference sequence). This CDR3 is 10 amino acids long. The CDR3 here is CSAPLGGYTF. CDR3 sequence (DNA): TGCAGTGCCCCCCTAGGGGGCTACACCTTC.

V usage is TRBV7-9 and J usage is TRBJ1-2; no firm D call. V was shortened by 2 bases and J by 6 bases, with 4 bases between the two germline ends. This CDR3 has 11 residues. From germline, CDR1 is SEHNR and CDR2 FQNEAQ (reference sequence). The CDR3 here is CASSLFDGYTF. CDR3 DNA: TGTGCCAGCAGCTTATTCGATGGCTACACCTTC.

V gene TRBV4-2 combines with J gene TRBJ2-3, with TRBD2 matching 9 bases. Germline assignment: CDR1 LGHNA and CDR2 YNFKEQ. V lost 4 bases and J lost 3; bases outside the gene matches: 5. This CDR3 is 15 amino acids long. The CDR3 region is CASSPFGLATDTQYF. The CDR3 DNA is TGTGCCAGCAGCCCCTTCGGACTAGCGACAGATACGCAGTATTTT.

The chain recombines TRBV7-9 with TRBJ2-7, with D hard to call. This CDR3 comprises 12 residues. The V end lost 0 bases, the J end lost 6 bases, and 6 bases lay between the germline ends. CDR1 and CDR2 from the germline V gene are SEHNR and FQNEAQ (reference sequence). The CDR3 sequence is CASSLAPLEQYF. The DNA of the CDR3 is TGTGCCAGCAGCTTAGCGCCGCTCGAGCAGTACTTC.

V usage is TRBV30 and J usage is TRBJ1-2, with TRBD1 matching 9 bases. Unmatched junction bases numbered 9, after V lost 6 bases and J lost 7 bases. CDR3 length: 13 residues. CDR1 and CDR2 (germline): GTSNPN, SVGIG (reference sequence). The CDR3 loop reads CACWDRASTGYTF. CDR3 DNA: TGTGCCTGTTGGGACAGGGCTTCCACTGGCTACACCTTC.

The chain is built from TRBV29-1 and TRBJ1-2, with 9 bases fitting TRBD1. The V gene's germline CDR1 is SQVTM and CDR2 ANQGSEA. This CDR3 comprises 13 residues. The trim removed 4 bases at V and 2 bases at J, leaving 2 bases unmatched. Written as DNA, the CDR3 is TGCAGCGTTGCGGACAGGGGAAACTATGGCTACACCTTC. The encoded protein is CSVADRGNYGYTF.

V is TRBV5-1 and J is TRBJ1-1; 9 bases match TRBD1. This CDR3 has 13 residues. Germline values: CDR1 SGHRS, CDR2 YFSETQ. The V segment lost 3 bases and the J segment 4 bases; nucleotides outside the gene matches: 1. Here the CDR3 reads CASSWGQGTEAFF. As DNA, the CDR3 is TGCGCCAGCAGCTGGGGACAGGGCACTGAAGCTTTCTTT.

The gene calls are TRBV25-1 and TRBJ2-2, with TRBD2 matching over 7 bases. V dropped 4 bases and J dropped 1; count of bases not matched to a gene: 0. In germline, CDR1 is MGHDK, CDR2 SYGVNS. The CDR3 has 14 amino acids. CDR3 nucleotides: TGTGCCAGCAGTGGGACTAGGAACACCGGGGAGCTGTTTTTT. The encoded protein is CASSGTRNTGELFF.

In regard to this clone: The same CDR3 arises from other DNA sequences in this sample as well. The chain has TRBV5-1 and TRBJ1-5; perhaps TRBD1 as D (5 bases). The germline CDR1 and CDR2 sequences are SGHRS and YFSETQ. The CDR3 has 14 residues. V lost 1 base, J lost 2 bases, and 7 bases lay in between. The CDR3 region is CASSLRGGNQPQHF. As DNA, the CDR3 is TGCGCCAGCAGCTTGAGGGGCGGCAATCAGCCCCAGCATTTT.

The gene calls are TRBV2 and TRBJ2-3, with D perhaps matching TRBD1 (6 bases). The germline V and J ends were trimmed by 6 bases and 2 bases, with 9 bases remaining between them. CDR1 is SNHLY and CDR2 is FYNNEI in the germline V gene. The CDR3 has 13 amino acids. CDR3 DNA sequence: TGTGCCAGCAGGGACAGCTTCACAGATACGCAGTATTTT. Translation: CASRDSFTDTQYF.

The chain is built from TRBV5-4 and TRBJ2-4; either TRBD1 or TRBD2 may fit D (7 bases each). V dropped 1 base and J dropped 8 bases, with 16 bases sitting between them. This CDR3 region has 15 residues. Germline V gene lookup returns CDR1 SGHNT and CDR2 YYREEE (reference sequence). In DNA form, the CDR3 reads TGTGCCAGCAGCTTGAAGTTGGCAGGGGGGGACATTCAGTACTTC. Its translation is CASSLKLAGGDIQYF.

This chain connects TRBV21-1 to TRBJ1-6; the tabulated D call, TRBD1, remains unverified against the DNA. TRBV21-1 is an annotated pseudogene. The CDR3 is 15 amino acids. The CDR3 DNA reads TGTGCCAGCAGCCCTCGGGACAGTTATAATTCACCCCTCCACTTT. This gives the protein CASSPRDSYNSPLHF.

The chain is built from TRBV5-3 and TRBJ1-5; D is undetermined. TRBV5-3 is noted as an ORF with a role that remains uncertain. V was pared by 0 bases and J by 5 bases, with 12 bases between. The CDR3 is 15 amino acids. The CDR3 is CARSLEVRRHQPQHF. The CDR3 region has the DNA TGTGCCAGAAGCTTGGAAGTTCGGAGACATCAGCCCCAGCATTTT.

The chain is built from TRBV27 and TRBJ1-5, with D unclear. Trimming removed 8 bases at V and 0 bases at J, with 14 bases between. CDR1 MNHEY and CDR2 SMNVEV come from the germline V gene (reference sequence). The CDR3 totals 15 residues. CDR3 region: CASSIQPFSNQPQHF. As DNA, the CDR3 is TGTGCCAGCTCTATACAGCCTTTTAGCAATCAGCCCCAGCATTTT.

The CDR3 here is CASSPVGTAQETQYF. CDR3 DNA: TGTGCCAGCTCACCAGTGGGGACAGCACAAGAGACCCAGTACTTC. The V gene is TRBV18, the J gene TRBJ2-5; 7 bases map to TRBD1. The ends lost 2 bases at V and 2 bases at J; junction bases unmatched: 5. This CDR3 region has 15 residues. From germline, CDR1 is KGHSH and CDR2 LQKENI.

The CDR3 here is CASSLSGTGNTIYF. CDR3 DNA: TGTGCCAGCAGCTTATCGGGTACCGGAAACACCATATATTTT. The chain employs TRBV7-8 and TRBJ1-3; unclear D gene. V lost 2 bases, J lost 4 bases, and 9 bases lay in between. The length of the CDR3 is 14 residues. CDR1 and CDR2 from the germline V gene are SGHVS and FQNEAQ.

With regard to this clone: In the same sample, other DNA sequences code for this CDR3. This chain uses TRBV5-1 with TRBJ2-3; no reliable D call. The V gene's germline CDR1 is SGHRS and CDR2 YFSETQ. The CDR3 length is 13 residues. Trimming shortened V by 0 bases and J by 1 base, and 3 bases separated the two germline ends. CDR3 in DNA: TGCGCCAGCAGCTTGGCCGGCACAGATACGCAGTATTTT. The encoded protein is CASSLAGTDTQYF.